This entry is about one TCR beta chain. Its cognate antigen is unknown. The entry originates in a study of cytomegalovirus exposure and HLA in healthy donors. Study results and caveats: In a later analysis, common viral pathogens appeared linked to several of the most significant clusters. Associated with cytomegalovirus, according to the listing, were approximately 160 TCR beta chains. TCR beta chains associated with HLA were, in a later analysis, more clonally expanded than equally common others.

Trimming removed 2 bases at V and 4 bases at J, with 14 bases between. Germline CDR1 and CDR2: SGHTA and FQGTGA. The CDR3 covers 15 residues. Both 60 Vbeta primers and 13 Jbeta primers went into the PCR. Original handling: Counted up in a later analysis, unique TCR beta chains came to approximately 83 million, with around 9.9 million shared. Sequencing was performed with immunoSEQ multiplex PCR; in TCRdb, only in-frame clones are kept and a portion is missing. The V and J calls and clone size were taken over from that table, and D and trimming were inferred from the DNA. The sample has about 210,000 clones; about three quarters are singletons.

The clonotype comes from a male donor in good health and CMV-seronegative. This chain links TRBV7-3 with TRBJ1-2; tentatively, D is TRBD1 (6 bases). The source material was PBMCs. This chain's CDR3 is CASSLGRGQAYGYTF. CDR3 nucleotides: TGTGCCAGCAGCTTAGGGCGGGGGCAGGCCTATGGCTACACCTTC.